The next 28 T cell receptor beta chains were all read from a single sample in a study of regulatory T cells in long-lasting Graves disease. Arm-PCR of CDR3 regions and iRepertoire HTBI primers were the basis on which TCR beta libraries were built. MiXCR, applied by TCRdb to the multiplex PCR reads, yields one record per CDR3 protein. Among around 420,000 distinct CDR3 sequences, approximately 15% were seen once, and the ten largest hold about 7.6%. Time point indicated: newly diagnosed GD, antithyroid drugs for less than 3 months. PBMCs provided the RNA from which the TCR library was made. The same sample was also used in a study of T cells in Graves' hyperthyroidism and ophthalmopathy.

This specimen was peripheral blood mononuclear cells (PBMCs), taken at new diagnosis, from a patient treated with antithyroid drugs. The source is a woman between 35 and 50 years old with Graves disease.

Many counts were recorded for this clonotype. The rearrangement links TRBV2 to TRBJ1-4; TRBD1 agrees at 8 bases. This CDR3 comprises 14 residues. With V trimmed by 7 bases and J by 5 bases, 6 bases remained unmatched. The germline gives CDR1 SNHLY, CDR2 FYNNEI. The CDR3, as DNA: TGTGCCAGCAAGGGGACAGGATCAAATGAAAAACTGTTTTTT. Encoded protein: CASKGTGSNEKLFF. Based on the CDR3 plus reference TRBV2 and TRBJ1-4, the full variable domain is EPEVTQTPSHQVTQMGQEVILRCVPISNHLYFYWYRQILGQKVEFLVSFYNNEISEKSEIFDDQFSVERPDGSNFTLKIRSTKLEDSAMYFCASKGTGSNEKLFFGSGTQLSVL.

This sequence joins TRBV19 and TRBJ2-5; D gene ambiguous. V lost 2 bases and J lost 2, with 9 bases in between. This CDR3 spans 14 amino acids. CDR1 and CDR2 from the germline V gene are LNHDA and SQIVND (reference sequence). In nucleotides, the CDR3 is TGTGCCAGTAGTATATCTAGGGATCAAGAGACCCAGTACTTC. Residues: CASSISRDQETQYF.

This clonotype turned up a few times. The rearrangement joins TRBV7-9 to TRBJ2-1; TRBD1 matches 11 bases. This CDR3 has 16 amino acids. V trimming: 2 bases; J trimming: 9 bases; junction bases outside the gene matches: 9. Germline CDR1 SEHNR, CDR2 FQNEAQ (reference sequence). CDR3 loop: CASSLSWTGGAGEQFF. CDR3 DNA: TGTGCCAGCAGCTTAAGTTGGACAGGGGGCGCTGGTGAGCAGTTCTTC.

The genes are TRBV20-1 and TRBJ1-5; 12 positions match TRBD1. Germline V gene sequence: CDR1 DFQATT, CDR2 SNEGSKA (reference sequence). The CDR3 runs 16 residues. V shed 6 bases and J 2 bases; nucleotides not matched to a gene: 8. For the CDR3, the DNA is TGCAGTGCCGGGGGACAGGGGGCCTTCGGCAATCAGCCCCAGCATTTT. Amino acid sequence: CSAGGQGAFGNQPQHF.

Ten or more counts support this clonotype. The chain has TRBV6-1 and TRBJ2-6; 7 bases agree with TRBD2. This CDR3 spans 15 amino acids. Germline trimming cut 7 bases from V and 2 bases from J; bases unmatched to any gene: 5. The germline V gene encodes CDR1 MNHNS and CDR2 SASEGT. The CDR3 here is CASTDGGAGANVLTF. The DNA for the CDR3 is TGTGCCAGCACCGATGGGGGGGCTGGGGCCAACGTCCTGACTTTC.

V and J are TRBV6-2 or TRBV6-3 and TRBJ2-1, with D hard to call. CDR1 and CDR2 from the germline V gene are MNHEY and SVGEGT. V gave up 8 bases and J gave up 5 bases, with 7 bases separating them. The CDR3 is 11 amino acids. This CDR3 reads CASGRNNEQFF. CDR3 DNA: TGTGCCAGCGGACGGAACAATGAGCAGTTCTTC.

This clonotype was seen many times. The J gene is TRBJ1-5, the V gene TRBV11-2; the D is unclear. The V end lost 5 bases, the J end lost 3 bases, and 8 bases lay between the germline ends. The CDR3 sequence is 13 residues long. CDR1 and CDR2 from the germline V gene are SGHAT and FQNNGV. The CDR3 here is CASSRYLNQPQHF. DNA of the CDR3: TGTGCCAGCAGCCGATACCTCAATCAGCCCCAGCATTTT.

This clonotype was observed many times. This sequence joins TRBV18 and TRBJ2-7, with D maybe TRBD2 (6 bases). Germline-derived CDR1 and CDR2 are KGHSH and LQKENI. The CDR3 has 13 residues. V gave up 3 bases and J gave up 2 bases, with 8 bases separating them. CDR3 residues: CASSPSGTYEQYF. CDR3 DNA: TGTGCCAGCTCACCTAGCGGAACCTACGAGCAGTACTTC.

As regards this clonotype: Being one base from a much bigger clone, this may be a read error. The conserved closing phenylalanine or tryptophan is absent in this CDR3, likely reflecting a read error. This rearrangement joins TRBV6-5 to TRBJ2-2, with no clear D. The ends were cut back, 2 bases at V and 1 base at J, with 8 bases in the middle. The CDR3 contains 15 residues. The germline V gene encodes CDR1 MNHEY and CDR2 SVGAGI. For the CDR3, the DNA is TGTGCCAGCAGTTACACTGGCCTGAACACCGGGGAGCTGTTTCTT. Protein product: CASSYTGLNTGELFL.

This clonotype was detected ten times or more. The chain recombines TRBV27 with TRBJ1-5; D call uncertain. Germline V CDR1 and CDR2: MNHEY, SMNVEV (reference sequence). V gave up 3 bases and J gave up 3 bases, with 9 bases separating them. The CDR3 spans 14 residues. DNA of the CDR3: TGTGCCAGCAGTTTCGGCCGCTACAATCAGCCCCAGCATTTT. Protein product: CASSFGRYNQPQHF.

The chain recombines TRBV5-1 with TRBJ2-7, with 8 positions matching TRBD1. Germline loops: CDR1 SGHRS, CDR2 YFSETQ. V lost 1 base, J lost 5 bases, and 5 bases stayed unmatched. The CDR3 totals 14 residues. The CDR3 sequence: CASSLSGGLDEQYF. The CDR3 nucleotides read TGCGCCAGCAGCTTGTCAGGGGGCCTCGACGAGCAGTACTTC.

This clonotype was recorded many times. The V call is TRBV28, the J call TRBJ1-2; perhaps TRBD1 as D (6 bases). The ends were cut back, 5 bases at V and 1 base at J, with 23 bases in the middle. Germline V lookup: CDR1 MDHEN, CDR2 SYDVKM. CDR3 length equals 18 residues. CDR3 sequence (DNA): TGTGCCAGCAGTGCGGGGGCCTTGAATGACCGGATTAACTATGGCTACACCTTC. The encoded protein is CASSAGALNDRINYGYTF.

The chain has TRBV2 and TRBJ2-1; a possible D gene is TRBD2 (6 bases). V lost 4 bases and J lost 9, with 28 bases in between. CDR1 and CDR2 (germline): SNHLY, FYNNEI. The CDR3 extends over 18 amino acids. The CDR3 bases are TGTGCCAGCAGTGCAAGATGGGCTAGCGCTGAAATTACAATTGAGCAGTTCTTC. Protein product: CASSARWASAEITIEQFF. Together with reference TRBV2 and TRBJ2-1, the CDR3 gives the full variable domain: EPEVTQTPSHQVTQMGQEVILRCVPISNHLYFYWYRQILGQKVEFLVSFYNNEISEKSEIFDDQFSVERPDGSNFTLKIRSTKLEDSAMYFCASSARWASAEITIEQFFGPGTRLTVL.

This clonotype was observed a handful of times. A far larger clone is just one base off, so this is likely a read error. The CDR3 is CASARDSMAAGSPLHF. In DNA form, the CDR3 reads TGTGCCAGCGCCAGGGACAGTATGGCCGCCGGTTCACCCCTCCACTTT. The gene calls are TRBV2 and TRBJ1-4, with 7 nucleotides matching TRBD1. The DNA matches TRBJ1-6 better at its end, which makes the J call doubtful. This CDR3 comprises 16 residues. Germline CDR1 is SNHLY and CDR2 is FYNNEI.

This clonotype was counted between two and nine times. The CDR3 DNA is TGTGCCAGCAGTGAAGCGGGAGAGACTAACTATGGCTACACCTTC. Amino acid sequence: CASSEAGETNYGYTF. The gene calls are TRBV6-1 and TRBJ1-2; D is undetermined. V shed 0 bases and J shed 0 bases, with 8 bases lying between them. The CDR3 extends over 15 amino acids. Per the germline V gene, CDR1 is MNHNS and CDR2 is SASEGT.

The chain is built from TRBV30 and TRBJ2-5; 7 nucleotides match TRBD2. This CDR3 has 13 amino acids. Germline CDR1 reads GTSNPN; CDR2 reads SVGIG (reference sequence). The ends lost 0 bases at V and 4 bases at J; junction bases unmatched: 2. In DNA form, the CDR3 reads TGTGCCTGGAGTGTACCGGGAGGAGAGACCCAGTACTTC. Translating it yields CAWSVPGGETQYF.

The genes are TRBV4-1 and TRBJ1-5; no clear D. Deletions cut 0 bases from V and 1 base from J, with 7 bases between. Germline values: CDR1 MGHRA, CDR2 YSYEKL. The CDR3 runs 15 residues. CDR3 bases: TGCGCCAGCAGCCAAGATGGTTTCAGCAATCAGCCCCAGCATTTT. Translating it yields CASSQDGFSNQPQHF.

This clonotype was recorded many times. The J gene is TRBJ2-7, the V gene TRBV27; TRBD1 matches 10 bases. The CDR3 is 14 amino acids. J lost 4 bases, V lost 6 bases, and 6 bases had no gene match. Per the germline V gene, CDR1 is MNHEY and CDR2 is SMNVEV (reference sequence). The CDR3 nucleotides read TGTGCCAGCAGGGAGACAGGGGGCTTTTACGAGCAGTACTTC. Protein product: CASRETGGFYEQYF.

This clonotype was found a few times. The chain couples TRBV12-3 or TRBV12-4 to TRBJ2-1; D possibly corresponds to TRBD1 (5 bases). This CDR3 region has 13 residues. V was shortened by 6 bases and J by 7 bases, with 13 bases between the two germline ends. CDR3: CASSRRQINEQFF. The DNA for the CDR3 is TGTGCCAGCAGCCGCCGACAGATTAATGAGCAGTTCTTC.

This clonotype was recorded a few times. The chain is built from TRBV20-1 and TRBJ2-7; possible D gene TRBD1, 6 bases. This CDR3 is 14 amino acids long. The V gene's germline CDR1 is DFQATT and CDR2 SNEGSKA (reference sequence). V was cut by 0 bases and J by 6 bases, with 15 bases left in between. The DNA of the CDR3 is TGCAGTGCTAGAGATCACAGGGAATTAGGCGAGCAGTACTTC. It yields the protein CSARDHRELGEQYF.

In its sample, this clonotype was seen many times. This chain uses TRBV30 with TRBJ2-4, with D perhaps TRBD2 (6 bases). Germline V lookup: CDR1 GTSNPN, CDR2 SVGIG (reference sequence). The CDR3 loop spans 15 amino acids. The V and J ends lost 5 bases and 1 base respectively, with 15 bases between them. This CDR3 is CAWQPTRDAKNIQYF. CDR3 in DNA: TGTGCCTGGCAACCCACGCGGGACGCCAAAAACATTCAGTACTTC. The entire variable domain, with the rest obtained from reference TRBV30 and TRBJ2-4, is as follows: SQTIHQWPATLVQPVGSPLSLECTVEGTSNPNLYWYRQAAGRGLQLLFYSVGIGQISSEVPQNLSASRPQDRQFILSSKKLLLSDSGFYLCAWQPTRDAKNIQYFGAGTRLSVL.

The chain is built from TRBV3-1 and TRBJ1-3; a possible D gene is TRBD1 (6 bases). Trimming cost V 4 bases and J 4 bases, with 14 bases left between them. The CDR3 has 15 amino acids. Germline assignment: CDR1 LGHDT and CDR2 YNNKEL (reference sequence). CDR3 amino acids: CASSLSRGSGNTIYF. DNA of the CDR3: TGTGCCAGCAGCCTTTCCAGGGGATCAGGAAACACCATATATTTT.

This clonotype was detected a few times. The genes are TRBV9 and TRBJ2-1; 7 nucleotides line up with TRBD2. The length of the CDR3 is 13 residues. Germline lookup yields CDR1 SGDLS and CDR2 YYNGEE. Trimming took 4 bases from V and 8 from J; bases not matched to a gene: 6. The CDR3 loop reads CASSKSGTDEQFF. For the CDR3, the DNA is TGTGCCAGCAGCAAAAGCGGGACGGATGAGCAGTTCTTC.

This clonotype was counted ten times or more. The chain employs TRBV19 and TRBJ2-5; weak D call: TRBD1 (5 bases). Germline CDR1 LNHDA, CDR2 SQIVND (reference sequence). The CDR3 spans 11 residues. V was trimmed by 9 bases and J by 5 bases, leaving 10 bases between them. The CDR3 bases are TGTGCCAGCAGACAGTTCGAGACCCAGTACTTC. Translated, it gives CASRQFETQYF.

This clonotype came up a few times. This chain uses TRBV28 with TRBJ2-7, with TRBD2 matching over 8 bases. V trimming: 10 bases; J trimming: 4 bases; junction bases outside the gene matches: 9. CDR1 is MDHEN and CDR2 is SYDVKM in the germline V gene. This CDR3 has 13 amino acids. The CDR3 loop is CATSRGGLYEQYF. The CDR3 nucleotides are TGTGCCACCTCACGGGGGGGGTTGTACGAGCAGTACTTC. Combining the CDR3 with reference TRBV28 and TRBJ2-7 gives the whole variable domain DVKVTQSSRYLVKRTGEKVFLECVQDMDHENMFWYRQDPGLGLRLIYFSYDVKMKEKGDIPEGYSVSREKKERFSLILESASTNQTSMYLCATSRGGLYEQYFGPGTRLTVT.

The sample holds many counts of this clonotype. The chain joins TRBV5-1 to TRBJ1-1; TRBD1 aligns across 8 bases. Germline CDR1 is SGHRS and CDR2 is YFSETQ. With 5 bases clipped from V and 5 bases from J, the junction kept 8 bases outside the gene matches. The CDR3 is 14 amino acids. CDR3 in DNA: TGCGCCAGCAGGGGTCAGGGGGCAAGGACTGAAGCTTTCTTT. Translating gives CASRGQGARTEAFF.

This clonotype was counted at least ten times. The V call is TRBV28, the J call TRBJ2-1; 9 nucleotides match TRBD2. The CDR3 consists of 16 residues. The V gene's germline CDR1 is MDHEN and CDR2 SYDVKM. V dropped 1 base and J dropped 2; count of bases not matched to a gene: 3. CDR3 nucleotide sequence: TGTGCCAGCAGTTTATTTGCGGGAGGGCCCTACAATGAGCAGTTCTTC. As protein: CASSLFAGGPYNEQFF.

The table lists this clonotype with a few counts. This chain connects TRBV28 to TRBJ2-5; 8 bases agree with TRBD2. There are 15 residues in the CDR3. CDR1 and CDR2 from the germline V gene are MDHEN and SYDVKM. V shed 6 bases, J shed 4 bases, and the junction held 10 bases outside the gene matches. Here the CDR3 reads CASSPTAGERETQYF. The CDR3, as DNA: TGTGCCAGCAGCCCAACAGCGGGAGAGCGAGAGACCCAGTACTTC.